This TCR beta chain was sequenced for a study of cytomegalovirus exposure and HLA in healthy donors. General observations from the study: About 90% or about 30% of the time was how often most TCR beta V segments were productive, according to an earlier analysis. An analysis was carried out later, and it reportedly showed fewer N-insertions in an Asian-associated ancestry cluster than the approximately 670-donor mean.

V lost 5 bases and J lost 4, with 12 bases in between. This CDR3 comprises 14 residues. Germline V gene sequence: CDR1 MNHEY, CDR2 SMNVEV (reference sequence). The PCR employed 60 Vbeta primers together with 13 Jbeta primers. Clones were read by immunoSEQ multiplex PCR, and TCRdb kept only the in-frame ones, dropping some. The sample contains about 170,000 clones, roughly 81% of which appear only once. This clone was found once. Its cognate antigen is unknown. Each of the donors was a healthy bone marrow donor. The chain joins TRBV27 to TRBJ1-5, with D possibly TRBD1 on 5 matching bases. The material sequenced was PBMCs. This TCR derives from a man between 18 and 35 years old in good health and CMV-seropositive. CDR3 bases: TGTGCCAGCAGTCCACGGGACTGGAATCAGCCCCAGCATTTT. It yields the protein CASSPRDWNQPQHF.